These 25 T cell receptor beta chains share one sample of origin, sequenced in a study of blood T cell repertoires in COVID-19. Clones were sequenced by immunoSEQ multiplex PCR, and TCRdb holds only the in-frame ones, with some missing. The sample carries around 150,000 clones, roughly 71% recorded once. Material for sequencing was peripheral blood. Every receptor here comes from a woman aged 80 or over with acute or convalescent COVID-19.

On this clone itself: Additional DNA sequences in this sample encode the identical CDR3. The chain's CDR3 is CSATVNTEAFF. CDR3 in DNA: TGCAGTGCTACCGTGAACACTGAAGCTTTCTTT. The J gene is TRBJ1-1, the V gene TRBV20-1; no definite D call. The V end was cut by 4 bases, the J end by 0 bases, with 3 bases between. Germline values: CDR1 DFQATT, CDR2 SNEGSKA (reference sequence). This CDR3 is 11 amino acids long.

A remark on this clone: At one end, the junction sequence differs from germline, possibly due to a read error. The rearrangement uses TRBV25-1 and TRBJ2-1; D remains ambiguous. CDR3 length: 12 residues. Per germline, CDR1 MGHDK and CDR2 SYGVNS. The CDR3 DNA reads TGTGCCAGCAGTGGGGCAGCCAGATTATCGGTCTTC. It translates to CASSGAARLSVF.

The chain carries TRBV6-1 and TRBJ2-1; D is possibly TRBD2 (5 bases). V lost 2 bases to trimming and J lost 11 bases, with 7 bases between them. The CDR3 runs 11 residues. Germline-derived CDR1 and CDR2 are MNHNS and SASEGT. The CDR3 region is CASSESTKQFF. The CDR3, as DNA: TGTGCCAGCAGTGAATCGACTAAGCAGTTCTTC.

The gene calls are TRBV5-8 and TRBJ1-2; D remains unclear. The CDR3 length is 13 residues. CDR1 SGHTS and CDR2 YDEGEE come from the germline V gene. The V end lost 3 bases, the J end lost 6 bases, and 12 bases lay between the germline ends. The CDR3 sequence is CASSYGRGDGYTF. CDR3 in DNA: TGTGCCAGCAGCTATGGCCGGGGAGATGGCTACACCTTC.

The rearrangement links TRBV3-1 (or the pseudogene TRBV3-2) to TRBJ2-1; possibly TRBD2 for D (5 bases). CDR1 and CDR2 (germline): LGHDT, YNNKEL (reference sequence). Trimming stripped 6 bases from V and 6 bases from J, with 9 bases between. The CDR3 runs to 12 residues. CDR3 DNA sequence: TGTGCCAGCAGTCACGGGATCAATGAGCAGTTCTTC. Amino acids: CASSHGINEQFF.

This chain connects TRBV20-1 to TRBJ1-1; D remains ambiguous. The V and J ends lost 3 bases and 9 bases respectively, with 17 bases between them. This CDR3 has 13 amino acids. In germline, CDR1 is DFQATT, CDR2 SNEGSKA (reference sequence). CDR3 DNA: TGCAGTGCTAGTAAGGCTGGAAGGGAGCAAGCTTTCTTT. Translation: CSASKAGREQAFF.

This chain links TRBV20-1 with TRBJ1-3; TRBD1 matches at 8 bases. The trim removed 3 bases at V and 3 bases at J, leaving 7 bases unmatched. Germline CDR1 is DFQATT and CDR2 is SNEGSKA (reference sequence). The CDR3 is made up of 15 amino acids. DNA of the CDR3: TGCAGTGCTAGTTTGGCAGGGGGCTTTGGAAACACCATATATTTT. Encoded protein: CSASLAGGFGNTIYF.

J is TRBJ1-2 and V is TRBV6-5, with D perhaps TRBD1 (6 bases). CDR1 MNHEY and CDR2 SVGAGI come from the germline V gene. The CDR3 contains 13 residues. The V gene lost 4 bases and the J gene lost 8 bases, with 14 bases spanning the gap. The CDR3 DNA reads TGTGCCAGCAGTTTCAGGACAGCTCGCGGCTACACCTTC. Encoded protein: CASSFRTARGYTF.

The chain combines TRBV5-1 with TRBJ1-1, with unresolved D. The CDR3 has 14 residues. Germline CDR1 and CDR2: SGHRS and YFSETQ. Trimming took off 1 base at V and 1 base at J, with 8 bases between the two ends. CDR3 sequence reads: CASSLTVSNTEAFF. Here the CDR3 DNA reads TGCGCCAGCAGCTTGACAGTTTCGAACACTGAAGCTTTCTTT.

The V gene is TRBV7-9, the J gene TRBJ2-2, with 10 nucleotides matching TRBD1. The CDR3 loop spans 17 amino acids. CDR1 is SEHNR and CDR2 is FQNEAQ in the germline V gene (reference sequence). Trimming at V came to 5 bases and at J to 3 bases, leaving 9 bases not matched to a gene. The CDR3 here is CASSHRQGTGDTGELFF. Written as DNA, the CDR3 is TGTGCCAGCAGCCATAGACAGGGGACAGGGGACACCGGGGAGCTGTTTTTT.

V and J are TRBV19 and TRBJ1-1; 7 bases agree with TRBD1. The ends lost 5 bases at V and 4 bases at J; junction bases unmatched: 13. The CDR3 is 16 residues long. The germline gives CDR1 LNHDA, CDR2 SQIVND (reference sequence). This CDR3 reads CASSPGDSVQSTEAFF. In nucleotides, the CDR3 is TGTGCCAGTAGTCCCGGGGACAGCGTCCAGAGCACTGAAGCTTTCTTT.

This clone was counted between two and nine times. This rearrangement joins TRBV11-1 to TRBJ2-7; D is possibly TRBD1 (5 bases). Trimming stripped 5 bases from V and 5 bases from J, with 13 bases between. From germline, CDR1 is SGHAT and CDR2 FQDESV (reference sequence). The length of the CDR3 is 13 residues. The CDR3 protein is CASSTGHNHEQYF. The CDR3 DNA follows: TGTGCCAGCAGCACCGGACATAACCACGAGCAGTACTTC.

This clone was observed once. This chain's CDR3 is CASSERDGNEQFF. The CDR3 DNA follows: TGCGCCAGCAGTGAGCGTGACGGGAATGAGCAGTTCTTC. The chain uses TRBV10-1 and TRBJ2-1; D unclear. V lost 2 bases and J lost 7, with 9 bases in between. This CDR3 comprises 13 residues. Germline V lookup: CDR1 WNHNN, CDR2 SYGVQD (reference sequence).

The genes are TRBV19 and TRBJ1-4, with 7 bases that match TRBD1. Unmatched junction bases numbered 6, after V lost 6 bases and J lost 2 bases. The germline CDR1 and CDR2 sequences are LNHDA and SQIVND (reference sequence). The CDR3 is 15 residues long. The CDR3 here is CASRRRQGTNEKLFF. The CDR3, as DNA: TGTGCCAGTAGACGTCGACAGGGCACTAATGAAAAACTGTTTTTT.

CDR3 protein: CASSLGVKGGLFF. The CDR3 DNA reads TGTGCCAGCAGCTTGGGGGTCAAAGGGGGACTGTTTTTT. This sequence joins TRBV5-5 and TRBJ1-4; perhaps TRBD1 as D (6 bases). The CDR3 is 13 amino acids. In germline, CDR1 is SGHKS, CDR2 YYEKEE (reference sequence). V was pared by 0 bases and J by 13 bases, with 13 bases between.

This chain joins TRBV6-5 and TRBJ1-1; the D is unclear. Germline V gene sequence: CDR1 MNHEY, CDR2 SVGAGI. V dropped 2 bases and J dropped 4 bases, with 11 bases sitting between them. This CDR3 has 14 amino acids. CDR3 residues: CASSYGLAGTEAFF. The CDR3 DNA follows: TGTGCCAGCAGTTACGGGTTGGCGGGCACTGAAGCTTTCTTT.

The chain couples TRBV18 to TRBJ1-1; 11 nucleotides match TRBD1. This CDR3 spans 17 amino acids. Per germline, CDR1 KGHSH and CDR2 LQKENI. V shed 2 bases and J 2 bases; nucleotides not matched to a gene: 7. The CDR3 reads CASSPMAGTGGNTEAFF. As DNA, the CDR3 is TGTGCCAGCTCACCAATGGCTGGGACAGGGGGAAACACTGAAGCTTTCTTT.

This clone has just a few counts. The chain links TRBV5-5 to TRBJ1-1; D is ambiguous. The germline CDR1 and CDR2 sequences are SGHKS and YYEKEE (reference sequence). V was pared by 2 bases and J by 4 bases, with 12 bases between. The CDR3 is 14 amino acids. The CDR3 DNA follows: TGTGCCAGCAGCTTATTAACACGGGTCACTGAAGCTTTCTTT. Translation gives CASSLLTRVTEAFF.

The chain employs TRBV5-1 and TRBJ2-5, with a weak D call TRBD2 (6 bases). CDR1 SGHRS and CDR2 YFSETQ come from the germline V gene. The CDR3 loop spans 17 amino acids. Trimming took 0 bases from V and 4 from J, leaving 19 bases between them. The chain's CDR3 is CASSLVLSGATVETQYF. The CDR3 bases are TGCGCCAGCAGCTTGGTTCTTAGCGGAGCAACCGTAGAGACCCAGTACTTC.

The CDR3 protein is CASSLQGQGSTEAFF. The CDR3 region has the DNA TGTGCCAGCAGCTTACAGGGGCAAGGGAGCACTGAAGCTTTCTTT. The gene calls are TRBV7-3 and TRBJ1-1; perhaps TRBD1 as D (6 bases). The V end was cut by 2 bases, the J end by 4 bases, with 14 bases between. The CDR3 is made up of 15 amino acids. Germline V gives CDR1 SGHTA, CDR2 FQGTGA.

The chain recombines TRBV30 with TRBJ1-2, with 7 bases matching TRBD1. Per germline, CDR1 GTSNPN and CDR2 SVGIG (reference sequence). This CDR3 is built from 15 residues. The J segment lost 1 base and the V segment lost 3 bases, leaving 8 bases of the junction unmatched. The CDR3 region is CAWRAGGSVNYGYTF. As DNA, the CDR3 is TGTGCCTGGAGAGCAGGGGGGAGTGTTAACTATGGCTACACCTTC.

The chain employs TRBV6-5 and TRBJ1-4, with 10 bases lining up with TRBD1. V trimming: 6 bases; J trimming: 6 bases; junction bases outside the gene matches: 4. This CDR3 is built from 14 residues. CDR1 and CDR2 (germline): MNHEY, SVGAGI. The CDR3, as DNA: TGTGCCAGCAGGAGACAGGGGGCAGATGAAAAACTGTTTTTT. This sequence encodes CASRRQGADEKLFF.

The chain links TRBV10-3 to TRBJ2-7; 11 bases line up with TRBD2. This CDR3 has 15 amino acids. CDR1 ENHRY and CDR2 SYGVKD come from the germline V gene. V was clipped by 0 bases and J by 7 bases; unmatched bases: 5. The CDR3 region has the DNA TGTGCCATCAGTGAGTCTAGCGGGAGGGCCGGAGAGCAGTACTTC. Its translation: CAISESSGRAGEQYF.

The V and J genes are TRBV12-3 or TRBV12-4 and TRBJ1-2, with 7 bases fitting TRBD1. The CDR3 has 12 amino acids. V shed 6 bases and J 7 bases; nucleotides not matched to a gene: 5. This chain's CDR3 is CASRRGRGGYTF. The CDR3 DNA reads TGTGCCAGCAGAAGGGGGCGGGGTGGCTACACCTTC.

J is TRBJ2-1 and V is TRBV21-1; TRBD2, the D gene given by the table, was not confirmed from the DNA. TRBV21-1 is given as a pseudogene. There are 13 residues in the CDR3. The CDR3 coding sequence is TGTGCCAGCAAGGGACTAGAGTACAATGAGCAGTTCTTC. Its translation is CASKGLEYNEQFF.